This T cell receptor (beta chain) was obtained from a study of blood T cell repertoires in COVID-19. The wider study: Whether acute or convalescent, the COVID-19 samples came from the United States, Italy and Spain.

In the authors' methods: Researchers report that nucleated cell counts were estimated from reference gene primer amplification. TCRdb's copy holds only in-frame clones and misses some; the assay was immunoSEQ multiplex PCR. D and trimming come from the DNA, and the V and J calls and clone size come from that table. The sample includes 200,000 to 300,000 clones, 83% of them seen just once. Germline values: CDR1 MGHRA, CDR2 YSYEKL. This CDR3 has 15 residues. The J segment lost 5 bases and the V segment lost 3 bases, leaving 4 bases of the junction unmatched. The sample comprised peripheral blood. This sequence joins TRBV4-1 and TRBJ1-4; 9 bases agree with TRBD1. The receptor comes from a human donor in a cohort sampled during active COVID-19. Here the CDR3 DNA reads TGCGCCAGCAGCCACCCGGGACAGGGAAATGAAAAACTGTTTTTT. Amino acids: CASSHPGQGNEKLFF.